This T cell receptor (beta chain) is from a study of beta chain features in type 1 diabetes (dated by TCRdb to the late 2010s). Broadly, across the study: Mean age, gender distribution, total cell number and subset yield were not different between patients and healthy donors. Whereas all 30 or so donors provided naive and central memory subsets, regulatory and stem cell-like memory subsets were isolated from just 8 patients and roughly 8 healthy donors. Across all samples, 107,917,701 sorted cells were examined, and cell number per subset correlated strongly with RNA yield. The study compared TCRB repertoires of sorted circulating CD4+ T cell subsets between recently diagnosed type 1 diabetes patients and matched healthy donors.

From each donor, a single peripheral blood sample of around 120 mL on average was drawn into heparinised tubes. Using a panel that included CD45RO, CCR7, CD25, CD127, CD95 and CD27, naive, central memory, regulatory and stem cell-like memory CD4+ T cells were sorted on a BD FACSAria II. A purity above 98% was achieved for all sorted populations. PBMCs were isolated right away by Lymphoprep density gradient centrifugation and were stained directly, without culture. To minimize batch effects, samples were stained and sorted in pairs, one healthy donor with one patient per experiment. The High Capacity cDNA Reverse Transcription Kit was used to reverse transcribe all of the isolated RNA, meaning that expressed TCRB transcripts were what got sequenced. Deep immunoSEQ sequencing was performed on naive, central memory and regulatory T cell samples, with an average of around 3.5 million total reads per sample. Sorted cells were lysed in RLT buffer, and RNA was extracted using DNase-treated RNeasy Micro or Mini kits according to cell number. To prevent cross-contamination, every cell subset was processed on its own, while patient and healthy donor samples were processed together. The immunoSEQ multiplex PCR was used to amplify TCRB sequences from cDNA, generating 87-bp fragments that spanned the CDR3 region. Sequencing of the amplicons was done on the Illumina HiSeq platform. The paper's data handling went like this. PCR bias was corrected computationally using synthetic template baselines, and reads within Hamming distance 2 were collapsed, with unmergeable singletons discarded. By aligning reads against IMGT, V, D and J genes, CDR3 length, and insertions or deletions at six rearrangement sites were assigned. Clonotype counts were normalized to sorted cell number within each subset before computing true diversity and Gini coefficients with the tcR R package. Repertoire sharing was quantified using the overlap coefficient calculated on TCRB nucleotide sequences. Entries here come from immuneACCESS through TCRdb and include only in-frame sequences with V and J called. Some clones fail to appear in such tables; in the studies checked, an unresolved V gene covers under half of the shortfall, and the cause of the remainder is unknown. The V and J calls and the clone size are those of that table, but D and trimming were determined from the DNA. The sample has about 160,000 clones on record, 6.5% to 8.5% of them singletons. 0.5% of the sample goes to the ten largest clones.

V lost 4 bases and J lost 2 bases; the stretch between them is 5 bases long. Its CDR3 holds 12 amino acids, cysteine through phenylalanine. Only the CDR3 DNA stays, 36 bases, in frame from base 1. According to the germline V gene, CDR1 reads KGHSH and CDR2 reads LQKENI. Summary of the overall study and its limitations: PCR may preferentially amplify shorter templates, but because patient and control samples were amplified and corrected together, any resulting skew would affect both groups equally. Type 1 diabetes patients showed a moderate but significant shortening of TCRB CDR3 length in all four CD4+ subsets. Only small numbers of individuals were included in the HLA sub-analyses, which left unresolved whether HLA type had any influence on TCRB rearrangement. Naive, central memory and regulatory TCRB repertoires appeared to be more similar among patients than among healthy donors. Fewer insertions and more nucleotide deletions at VDJ recombination sites were observed in patients with type 1 diabetes, implying thymic rearrangement abnormalities. Sequencing cDNA rather than genomic DNA could over-represent highly expressing activated cells, although activation and CD3 levels did not differ between groups.

A few counts support this clone. Its antigen is unknown. No qualities accompany the bases; no much larger clone lies one base away. The receptor's source is a man younger than 35 with type 1 diabetes. Sequenced sample: central memory CD4+ T cells from blood. The sequence joins TRBV18 to TRBJ1-2; no D gene call is confident. CDR3 region: CASSRENYGYTF. The base sequence is TGTGCCAGCTCACGGGAGAACTATGGCTACACCTTC.